One and the same sample provided the 9 T cell receptor beta chains below, sequenced in a study of PD-1 blockade in classical Hodgkin lymphoma. Every single patient, without exception, relapsed after autologous stem cell transplantation, and brentuximab vedotin exposure varied. Method: immunoSEQ multiplex PCR; TCRdb's copy keeps in-frame clones and lacks some. The sample has roughly 22,000 clones, approximately 70% seen once; the top ten hold 5% to 6.5%. Sequenced here: peripheral blood mononuclear cells (PBMCs), sampled at baseline. These receptors were collected from a human donor with classical Hodgkin lymphoma.

The CDR3 loop is CASSLSGRGGVEQYF. CDR3 nucleotides: TGTGCCAGCAGTTTAAGCGGGAGAGGAGGGGTCGAGCAGTACTTC. The chain recombines TRBV28 with TRBJ2-7; 8 bases line up with TRBD2. The CDR3 runs to 15 residues. V lost 2 bases and J lost 6; bases outside the gene matches: 9. Per the germline V gene, CDR1 is MDHEN and CDR2 is SYDVKM.

J is TRBJ2-2 and V is TRBV5-1; weak D call: TRBD1 (6 bases). V dropped 0 bases and J dropped 1 base, with 7 bases sitting between them. CDR1 is SGHRS and CDR2 is YFSETQ in the germline V gene. CDR3 length equals 15 residues. DNA of the CDR3: TGCGCCAGCAGCTTGGGGACAGAGAACACCGGGGAGCTGTTTTTT. This sequence encodes CASSLGTENTGELFF.

The chain is built from TRBV11-3 and TRBJ2-1; 9 nucleotides match TRBD1. Germline V lookup: CDR1 SGHNT, CDR2 YENEEA. The CDR3 sequence is 16 residues long. V was pared by 1 base and J by 4 bases, with 5 bases of the junction left unmatched. As DNA, the CDR3 is TGTGCCAGCAGCTTAGGGGGACAGGGAAGATACAATGAGCAGTTCTTC. It specifies CASSLGGQGRYNEQFF.

In DNA, the CDR3 is TGTGCCATCGGGGAGGCGAATACGCAGTATTTT. The encoded protein is CAIGEANTQYF. The rearrangement joins TRBV10-3 to TRBJ2-3; tentatively, D is TRBD2 (6 bases). CDR1 and CDR2 from the germline V gene are ENHRY and SYGVKD. The CDR3 sequence is 11 residues long. The V gene lost 8 bases and the J gene lost 7 bases, with 10 bases spanning the gap.

The chain couples TRBV5-6 to TRBJ1-4; tentative D call: TRBD1 (6 bases). The V end was cut by 1 base, the J end by 4 bases, with 14 bases between. The germline CDR1 and CDR2 sequences are SGHDT and YYEEEE. The CDR3 runs 16 residues. CDR3 sequence: CASSLSRGRGNEKLFF. The CDR3 coding sequence is TGTGCCAGCAGCTTGAGCCGGGGGCGGGGTAATGAAAAACTGTTTTTT.

The J gene is TRBJ1-4, the V gene TRBV30; tentatively, D is TRBD1 (5 bases). CDR3 size: 14 residues. V was shortened by 0 bases and J by 7 bases, with 12 bases between the two germline ends. Germline-derived CDR1 and CDR2 are GTSNPN and SVGIG (reference sequence). In DNA form, the CDR3 reads TGTGCCTGGAGTGTGAGTAAGAGGGGTGAAAAACTGTTTTTT. This sequence encodes CAWSVSKRGEKLFF.

This chain joins TRBV30 and TRBJ2-3, with 13 bases fitting TRBD2. The junction had 6 bases not matched to a gene; V was cut back by 1 base and J by 5 bases. CDR3 size: 16 residues. Per germline, CDR1 GTSNPN and CDR2 SVGIG (reference sequence). Written as DNA, the CDR3 is TGTGCCTGGAGTGCCAAGACTAGCGGGGGGATAGATACGCAGTATTTT. Protein product: CAWSAKTSGGIDTQYF.

The rearrangement uses TRBV28 and TRBJ2-7, with D unclear. The CDR3 totals 14 residues. The V end was cut by 4 bases, the J end by 1 base, with 11 bases between. In germline, CDR1 is MDHEN, CDR2 SYDVKM. The CDR3 nucleotides are TGTGCCAGCAGTTGGGGAAAGCTATCCTACGAGCAGTACTTC. Residues: CASSWGKLSYEQYF.

The chain joins TRBV5-5 to TRBJ2-5, with 8 positions matching TRBD1. With 0 bases clipped from V and 5 bases from J, the junction kept 12 bases outside the gene matches. The germline V gene has CDR1 SGHKS and CDR2 YYEKEE (reference sequence). This CDR3 is built from 17 residues. The CDR3 loop reads CASSLGRTGIHRETQYF. Here the CDR3 DNA reads TGTGCCAGCAGCTTGGGAAGGACAGGGATCCACCGGGAGACCCAGTACTTC.